This T cell receptor (beta chain) was profiled in a study of cytomegalovirus exposure and HLA in healthy donors (dated by TCRdb to the late 2010s). Looking at the study overall: An earlier analysis of 587 of the donors reported approximately 270 Gb of sequence data and 117 million unique TCR beta sequences from roughly 200 million T cells. All discovery cohort repertoires had been generated on a single sequencing platform. A later genetic analysis took genome-wide SNP genotypes for about three fifths of the roughly 700 donors and used that subset as a discovery cohort. In the later analysis, no new phenotypic data were used to find candidate immune exposures; instead, reliance was placed on TCR beta sequences and their occurrence across donors. The study aimed to test whether signatures of past pathogen exposure could be identified by cataloging public T cell receptors. Class I and class II HLA loci were covered by the typing at four-digit resolution. Using immunosequencing, the study profiled T cell repertoires from fewer than 850 subjects and related those repertoires to cytomegalovirus serostatus. Of the approximately 400 genotyped donors, about 84% fell in the genetic ancestry cluster associated with self-reported Caucasian donors. Among some 400 genotyped donors of the cohort, an average of about 240,000 unique TCR beta nucleotide sequences were sequenced per donor, around 20% of them non-productive. Typing coverage varied by locus: roughly 620-640 donors for A, B, C, DRB1 and DQB1; 500 to 550 for DQA1; more than 600 for DPA1; approximately 470 for DPB1. In a later analysis, previously published TCR beta repertoires from about 640 donors were re-analyzed and high-resolution HLA genotyping was added so that TCR occurrence patterns could be studied. To decide whether each TCR beta V gene segment behaved as functional or pseudogenic, an earlier analysis of some 600 of the donors relied on high-throughput TCR beta sequencing. Donor age, sex, ethnicity and CMV serostatus were compiled together with the repertoire data. Along with the approximately 650-subject first cohort, a separate validation cohort of more than 90 different subjects was used. About 280 gigabases of sequencing data and roughly 81 million unique TCR sequences made up an early release that covered over 550 HLA-typed donors. The study combined high-throughput TCR immunosequencing, statistical association of individual TCRs with disease status, and machine learning to predict cytomegalovirus infection status. Several DR-DQ haplotypes were handled as single units for association and clustering because linkage in the cohort was strong.

In total, 600 or so healthy bone marrow donors made up the cohort. Cohort members were all nominally healthy when sampled, although unrecorded immune exposures were likely present. The donor was CMV seronegative and was included in the group of a few hundred seronegative cohort members. Each donor provided a peripheral blood sample, and peripheral blood mononuclear cells were used for TCR beta sequencing. Genomic DNA extraction from the blood cell samples was performed with the Qiagen DNeasy Blood Extraction Kit. The germline V gene supplies CDR1 SGHAT and CDR2 FQNNGV. V has 1 base trimmed and J has 3 bases trimmed; junction bases matching no gene number 6. CDR3 length: 16 amino acids, cysteine to phenylalanine. Only the CDR3 region is kept as DNA, spanning 48 bases read in frame from base 1. Overall study outcomes, separate from this receptor: Several of the top co-occurrence clusters appeared to be linked to parvovirus B19, influenza, CMV and Epstein-Barr virus, according to a later analysis. A further reported finding was that TCR beta sequences accurately predicted the HLA-A and HLA-B alleles for most subjects in the first cohort. Strong co-occurrence of HLA alleles, especially DR and DQ, made assigning TCR associations to individual alleles difficult. In both the original and validation cohorts, the classifier was reported to diagnose cytomegalovirus status with high specificity and sensitivity. Linkage disequilibrium might explain the correlated functional status among segregating V segments, but an unknown experimental factor could not be ruled out. For the cohort, immune exposure information was limited to CMV serostatus. Because counts were too low, roughly 18 rarely observed V segments, including chromosome 9 orphons, were left out of the earlier analysis of 500 to 750 of the donors. According to the authors, the approach could potentially be generalized to other disease states and immunological phenotypes. A group of highly shared sequence variants was considered likely to be a technical artifact of the sequencing pipeline. A few of the identified cytomegalovirus-associated TCR beta chains were confirmed in vitro to be specific for cytomegalovirus antigens. According to a later analysis, TCR association rates differed among HLA loci, with DRB1 alleles showing the most associated TCRs and HLA-C alleles showing the fewest. Only TCR beta chains were sequenced in this cohort, and the absence of alpha or paired-chain data limited detectable features. Roughly uniform sequencing depth across donors was assumed in presence/absence analyses, although this assumption may not hold. While some public TCRs were present in many individuals, most TCR sequences turned up only very rarely across donors. A later analysis found that HLA-associated TCR beta chains were more clonally expanded and had lower generation probabilities than equally common non-associated chains. A later genetic analysis reported fewer N-insertions in productive TCRs among donors in an Asian-associated ancestry cluster than the roughly 700-donor mean. A later analysis associated about 16,000 TCR beta sequences with specific HLA alleles at a false discovery rate of 0.05. The 87-base-pair reads could not distinguish some IMGT-functional V segments, including TRBV6-2 and TRBV6-3, so those segments were excluded. Because HLA typing was unavailable for some donors at each locus, only the typed subset was used in association tests. The study listed 164 TCR beta chains as associated with cytomegalovirus. A later genetic analysis associated a missense DCLRE1C variant with V-gene and J-gene trimming of TCR beta chains, and an independent cohort replicated the association. A later analysis found that most CMV-associated TCR beta chains appeared HLA-restricted, with HLA associations seemingly driven largely by CMV exposure. Broadly in line with IMGT annotations, most TCR beta V segments showed up in productive rearrangements about 87% or about 30% of the time in an earlier analysis of approximately 600 of the donors.

This clone was detected only a few times. The clone's antigen remains unknown. Base quality data are lacking; no much larger clone is found one base away. Libraries were prepared through the immunoSEQ multiplex PCR assay. For the multiplex PCR, a mixture combining 60 forward primers for TCR Vbeta segments and 13 reverse primers for TCR Jbeta segments was used. A multiplex PCR assay on genomic DNA amplified the CDR3 region of rearranged TCR beta genes. Amplified TCR beta libraries were sequenced as 87-base-pair reads on the Illumina HiSeq System. The published analysis was carried out like this. A later analysis counted approximately 84 million unique TCR beta chains across the 600 to 850 repertoires, and around 9.9 million of these chains were shared by at least two donors. A nearest-neighbor algorithm error-corrected the raw reads and collapsed the reads into unique sequences, merging closely related sequences to remove PCR and sequencing errors. Alignment of CDR3 sequences to IMGT reference sequences was used to assign V, D and J gene segments. Each retained sequence needed at least a six-nucleotide match to both a V gene segment and a J gene segment. A rearrangement counted as productive if the CDR3 had no stop codons and remained in frame with V and J, and every other rearrangement counted as non-productive. Following IMGT convention, CDR3 was defined as the stretch from the second conserved V-encoded cysteine to the conserved J-encoded phenylalanine. Sequences without an unambiguous match to a single V gene segment were excluded from the earlier analysis of a few hundred of the donors. In an earlier analysis of around 600 of the donors, V segments were called functional above 56.7% productive rearrangements and were called segregating when the between-donor standard deviation exceeded 5%. A statistical classification framework was developed to diagnose cytomegalovirus status using the catalog of TCR beta chain sequences. In a later analysis, V and J genes were assigned by comparing TCR nucleotide sequences against IMGT/GENE-DB human TR gene sequences. Using the TCRdist pipeline, a later analysis assigned CDR3 sequences along with most-parsimonious VDJ recombination scenarios. In a later analysis, each TCR beta chain was defined by its CDR3 amino acid sequence together with its V-gene family, and reads without a unique V-gene family were excluded. In a later analysis, a few hundred highly shared, low-generation-probability nucleotide sequences were removed to address suspected cross-contamination and a sequencing artifact. For each public chain, a later analysis derived a clonal expansion index from normalized ranks of inferred template counts within each repertoire. Generation probabilities in a later analysis came from a VDJ recombination model fitted to out-of-frame rearrangements, and those results were checked against IGoR. In a later analysis, hypergeometric tests were used to score TCR-TCR, TCR-HLA and TCR-CMV co-occurrence, with a repertoire-size bias correction applied to TCR pairs. A later analysis estimated false discovery rates by permuting HLA or CMV assignments 20 times. A later analysis grouped co-occurring TCRs with DBSCAN, adding TCRdist sequence similarity when clustering within HLA-allele-positive subsets. Repertoires with fewer than 30,000 or more than 120,000 public chains, plus five repertoires with anomalous nucleotide sharing, were excluded from co-occurrence clustering. As stored in TCRdb, this immuneACCESS dataset retains in-frame rearrangements with V and J assigned. A fraction of the clones does not appear; measured against another copy, unresolved V genes explain less than half of the discrepancy, and the remainder lacks a known reason. V, J and clone size were drawn from that table, and D and trimming were deduced from the DNA. The sample table records about 140,000 clones; approximately 76% of these occur just once. About 1.7% of the sample comes from the top ten.

The chain employs TRBV11-2 and TRBJ2-5; 9 central bases correspond to TRBD1. The specimen sequenced was PBMCs. The sequence derives from a man aged 35 to 55 in good health and CMV-seronegative. This receptor carries the CDR3 CASSLVGTGREETQYF. At the DNA level, the sequence is TGTGCCAGCAGCTTAGTCGGGACAGGGAGGGAAGAGACCCAGTACTTC.